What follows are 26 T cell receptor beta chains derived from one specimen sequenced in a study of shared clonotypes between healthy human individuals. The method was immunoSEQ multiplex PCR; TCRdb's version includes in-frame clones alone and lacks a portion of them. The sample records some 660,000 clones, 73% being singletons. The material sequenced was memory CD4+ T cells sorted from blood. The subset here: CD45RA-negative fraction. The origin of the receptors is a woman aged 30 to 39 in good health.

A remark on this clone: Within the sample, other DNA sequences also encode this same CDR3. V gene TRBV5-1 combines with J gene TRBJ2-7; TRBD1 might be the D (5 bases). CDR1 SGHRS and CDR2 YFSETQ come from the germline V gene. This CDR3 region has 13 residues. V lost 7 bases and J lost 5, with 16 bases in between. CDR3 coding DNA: TGCGCCAGCTCCCCCCAGGGCCGCCACGAGCAGTACTTC. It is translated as CASSPQGRHEQYF.

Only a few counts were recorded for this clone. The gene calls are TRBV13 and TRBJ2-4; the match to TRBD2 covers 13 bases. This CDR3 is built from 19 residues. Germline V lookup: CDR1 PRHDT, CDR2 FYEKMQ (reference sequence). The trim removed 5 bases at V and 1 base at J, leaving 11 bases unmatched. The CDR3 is CASSLSWTSGSWAKNIQYF. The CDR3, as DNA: TGTGCCAGCAGCCTCTCCTGGACTAGCGGGAGCTGGGCCAAAAACATTCAGTACTTC.

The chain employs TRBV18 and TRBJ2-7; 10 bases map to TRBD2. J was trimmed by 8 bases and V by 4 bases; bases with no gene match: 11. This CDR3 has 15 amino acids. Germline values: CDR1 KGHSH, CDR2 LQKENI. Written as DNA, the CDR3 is TGTGCCAGCTCACGTCAATCTAGCGGGGGTAACCAGCAGTACTTC. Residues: CASSRQSSGGNQQYF.

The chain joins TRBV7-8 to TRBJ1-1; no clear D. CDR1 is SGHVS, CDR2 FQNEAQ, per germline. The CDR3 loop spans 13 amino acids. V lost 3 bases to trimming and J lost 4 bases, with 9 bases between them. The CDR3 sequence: CASSFSDSTEAFF. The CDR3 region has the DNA TGTGCCAGCAGCTTCTCTGATTCCACTGAAGCTTTCTTT.

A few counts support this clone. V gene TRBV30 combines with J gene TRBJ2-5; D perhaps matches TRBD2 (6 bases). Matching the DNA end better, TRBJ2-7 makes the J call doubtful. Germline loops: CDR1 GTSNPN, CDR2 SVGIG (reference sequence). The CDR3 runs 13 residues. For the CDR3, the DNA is TGTGCCTGGAATGCGGGGCCCTACTACGAGCAGTACTTC. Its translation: CAWNAGPYYEQYF.

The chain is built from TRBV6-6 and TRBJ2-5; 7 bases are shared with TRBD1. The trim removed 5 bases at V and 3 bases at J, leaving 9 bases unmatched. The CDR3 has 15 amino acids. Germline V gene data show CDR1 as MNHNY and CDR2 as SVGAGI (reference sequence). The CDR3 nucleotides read TGTGCCAGCAGTCAACAGGGGACCATTAAAGAGACCCAGTACTTC. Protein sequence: CASSQQGTIKETQYF.

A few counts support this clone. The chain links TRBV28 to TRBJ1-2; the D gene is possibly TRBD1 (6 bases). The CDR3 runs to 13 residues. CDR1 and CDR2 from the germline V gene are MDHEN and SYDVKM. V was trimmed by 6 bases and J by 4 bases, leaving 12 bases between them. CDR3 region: CASRPGQSYGYTF. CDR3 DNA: TGTGCCAGCAGGCCGGGACAAAGCTATGGCTACACCTTC.

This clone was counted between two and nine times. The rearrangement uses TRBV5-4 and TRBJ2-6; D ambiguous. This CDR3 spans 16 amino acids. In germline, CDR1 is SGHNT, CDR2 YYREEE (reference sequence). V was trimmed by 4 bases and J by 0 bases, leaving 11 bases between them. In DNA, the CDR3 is TGTGCCAGCAGCCCCCGGGCTTACTCTGGGGCCAACGTCCTGACTTTC. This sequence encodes CASSPRAYSGANVLTF.

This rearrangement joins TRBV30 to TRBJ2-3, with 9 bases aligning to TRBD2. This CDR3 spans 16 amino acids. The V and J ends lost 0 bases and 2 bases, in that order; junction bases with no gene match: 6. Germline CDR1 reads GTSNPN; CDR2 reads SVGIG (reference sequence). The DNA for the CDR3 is TGTGCCTGGAGTGTAGGGCTAGCGGGGTTCACAGATACGCAGTATTTT. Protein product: CAWSVGLAGFTDTQYF.

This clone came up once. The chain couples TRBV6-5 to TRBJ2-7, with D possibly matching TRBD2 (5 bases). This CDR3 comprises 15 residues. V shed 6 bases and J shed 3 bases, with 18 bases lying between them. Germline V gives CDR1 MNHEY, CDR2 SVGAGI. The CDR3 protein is CASRERAGSYYEQYF. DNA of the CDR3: TGTGCCAGCAGGGAGAGGGCGGGTTCCTACTACGAGCAGTACTTC.

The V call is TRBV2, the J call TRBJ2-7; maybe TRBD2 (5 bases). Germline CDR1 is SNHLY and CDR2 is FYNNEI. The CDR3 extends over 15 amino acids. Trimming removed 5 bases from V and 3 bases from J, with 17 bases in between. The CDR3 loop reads CASSYRRLPGYEQYF. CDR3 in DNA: TGTGCCAGCAGTTACCGAAGACTACCCGGCTACGAGCAGTACTTC.

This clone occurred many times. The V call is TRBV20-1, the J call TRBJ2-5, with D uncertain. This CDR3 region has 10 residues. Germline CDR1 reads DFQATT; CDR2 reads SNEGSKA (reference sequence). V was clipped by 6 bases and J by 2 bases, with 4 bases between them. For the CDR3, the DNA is TGCAGTGCGGTGCAAGAGACCCAGTACTTC. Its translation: CSAVQETQYF.

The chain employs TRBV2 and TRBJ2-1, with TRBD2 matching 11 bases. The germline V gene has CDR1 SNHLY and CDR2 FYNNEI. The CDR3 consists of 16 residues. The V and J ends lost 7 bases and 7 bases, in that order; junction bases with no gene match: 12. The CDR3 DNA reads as TGTGCCAGCACCAAAAGCAGGGCTAGCGGGAGGAATGAGCAGTTCTTC. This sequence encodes CASTKSRASGRNEQFF.

CDR3 sequence: CASSSTDATEAFF. In DNA form, the CDR3 reads TGCGCCAGCAGCTCCACGGATGCGACTGAAGCTTTCTTT. The chain is built from TRBV5-1 and TRBJ1-1; D remains unclear. The CDR3 totals 13 residues. CDR1 is SGHRS and CDR2 is YFSETQ in the germline V gene. The V gene lost 3 bases and the J gene lost 5 bases, with 11 bases spanning the gap. The full variable domain, in which reference TRBV5-1 and TRBJ1-1 provide the parts outside the CDR3, is KAGVTQTPRYLIKTRGQQVTLSCSPISGHRSVSWYQQTPGQGLQFLFEYFSETQRNKGNFPGRFSGRQFSNSRSEMNVSTLELGDSALYLCASSSTDATEAFFGQGTRLTVV.

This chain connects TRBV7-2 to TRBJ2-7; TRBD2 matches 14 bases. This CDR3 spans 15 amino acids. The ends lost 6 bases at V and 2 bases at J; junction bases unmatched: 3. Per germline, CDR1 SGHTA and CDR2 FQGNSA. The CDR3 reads CASSMGLAGAYEQYF. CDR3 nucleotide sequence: TGTGCCAGCAGTATGGGACTAGCGGGGGCCTACGAGCAGTACTTC.

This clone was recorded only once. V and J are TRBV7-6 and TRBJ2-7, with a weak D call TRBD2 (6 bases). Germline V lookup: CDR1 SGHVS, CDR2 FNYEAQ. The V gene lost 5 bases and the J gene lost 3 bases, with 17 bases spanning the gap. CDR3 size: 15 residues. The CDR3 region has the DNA TGTGCCAGCAGCCAGGGAGGAGGCCCCCTCTACGAGCAGTACTTC. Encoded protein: CASSQGGGPLYEQYF.

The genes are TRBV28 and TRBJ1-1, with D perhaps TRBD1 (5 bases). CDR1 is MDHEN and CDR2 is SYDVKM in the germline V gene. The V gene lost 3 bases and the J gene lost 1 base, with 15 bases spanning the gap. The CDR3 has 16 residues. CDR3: CASSLPGALGNTEAFF. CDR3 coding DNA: TGTGCCAGCAGTTTGCCCGGGGCGCTAGGGAACACTGAAGCTTTCTTT.

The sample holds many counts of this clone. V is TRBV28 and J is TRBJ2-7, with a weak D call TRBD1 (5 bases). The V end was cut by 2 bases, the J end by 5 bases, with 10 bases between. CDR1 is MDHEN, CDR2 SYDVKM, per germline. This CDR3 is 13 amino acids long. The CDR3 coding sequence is TGTGCCAGCAGTTTAGGGGCTCAGGACGAGCAGTACTTC. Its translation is CASSLGAQDEQYF.

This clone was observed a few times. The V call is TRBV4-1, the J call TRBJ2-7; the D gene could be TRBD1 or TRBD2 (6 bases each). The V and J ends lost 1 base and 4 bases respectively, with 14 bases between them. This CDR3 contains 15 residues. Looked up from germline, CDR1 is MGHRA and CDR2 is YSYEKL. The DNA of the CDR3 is TGCGCCAGCAGCCAAGTCGGGGGACACACGTACGAGCAGTACTTC. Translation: CASSQVGGHTYEQYF.

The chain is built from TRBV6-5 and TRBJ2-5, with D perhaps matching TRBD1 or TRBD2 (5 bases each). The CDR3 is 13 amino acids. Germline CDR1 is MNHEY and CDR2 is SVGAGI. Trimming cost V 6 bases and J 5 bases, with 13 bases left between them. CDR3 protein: CASRRGTWETQYF. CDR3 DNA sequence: TGTGCCAGCAGGAGAGGGACCTGGGAGACCCAGTACTTC.

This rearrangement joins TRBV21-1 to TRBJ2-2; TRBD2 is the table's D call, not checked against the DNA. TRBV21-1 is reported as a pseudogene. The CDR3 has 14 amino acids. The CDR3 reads CASSPPTSPGELFF. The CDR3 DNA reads TGTGCCAGCAGCCCTCCGACTAGCCCCGGGGAGCTGTTTTTT.

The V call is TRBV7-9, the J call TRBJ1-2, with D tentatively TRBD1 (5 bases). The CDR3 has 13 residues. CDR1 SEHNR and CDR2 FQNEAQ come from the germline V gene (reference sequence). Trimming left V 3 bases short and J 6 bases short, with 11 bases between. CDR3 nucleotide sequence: TGTGCCAGCAGCTTGCGACAGACGGATGGCTACACCTTC. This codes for CASSLRQTDGYTF. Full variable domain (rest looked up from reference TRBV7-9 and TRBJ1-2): DTGVSQNPRHKITKRGQNVTFRCDPISEHNRLYWYRQTLGQGPEFLTYFQNEAQLEKSRLLSDRFSAERPKGSFSTLEIQRTEQGDSAMYLCASSLRQTDGYTFGSGTRLTVV.

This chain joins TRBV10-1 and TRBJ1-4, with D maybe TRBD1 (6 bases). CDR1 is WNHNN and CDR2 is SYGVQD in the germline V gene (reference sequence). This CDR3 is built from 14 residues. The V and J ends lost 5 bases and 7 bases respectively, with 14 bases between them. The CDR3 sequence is CASSQGLRAEKLFF. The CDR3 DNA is TGCGCCAGCAGTCAGGGGCTCAGGGCTGAAAAACTGTTTTTT.

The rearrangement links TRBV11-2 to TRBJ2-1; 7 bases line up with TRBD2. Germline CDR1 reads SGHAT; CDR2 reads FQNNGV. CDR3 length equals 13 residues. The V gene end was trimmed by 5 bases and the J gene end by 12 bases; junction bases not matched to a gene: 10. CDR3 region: CASSPRLAFAQFF. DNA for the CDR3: TGTGCCAGCAGCCCCAGACTAGCTTTTGCGCAGTTCTTC.

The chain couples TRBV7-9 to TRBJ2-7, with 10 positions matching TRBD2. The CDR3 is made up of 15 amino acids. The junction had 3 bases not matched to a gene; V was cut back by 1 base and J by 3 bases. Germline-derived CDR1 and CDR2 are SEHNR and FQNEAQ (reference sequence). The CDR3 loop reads CASSLGTSGYYEQYF. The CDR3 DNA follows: TGTGCCAGCAGCTTAGGGACTAGCGGTTACTACGAGCAGTACTTC.

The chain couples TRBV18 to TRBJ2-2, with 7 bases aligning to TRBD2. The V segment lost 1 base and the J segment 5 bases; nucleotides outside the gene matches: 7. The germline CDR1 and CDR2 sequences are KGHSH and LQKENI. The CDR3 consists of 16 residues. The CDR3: CASSPQLGGGTGELFF. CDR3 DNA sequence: TGTGCCAGCTCACCACAACTGGGCGGGGGTACCGGGGAGCTGTTTTTT.